The sequence of this T cell receptor beta chain was determined in a study of beta chain features in type 1 diabetes. Overall study context: Taken together, all samples contributed around 100,000,000 examined sorted cells.

V lost 2 bases and J lost 5; bases outside the gene matches: 2. The germline V gene encodes CDR1 SGDLS and CDR2 YYNGEE. The CDR3 is 14 amino acids. In regard to this clone: Its antigen is not identified. The sample contains more than one DNA sequence encoding this CDR3.

Expressed TCRB transcripts were sequenced because the isolated RNA had all been reverse transcribed beforehand. Using immunoSEQ multiplex PCR, the repertoire was profiled, and TCRdb retains in-frame clones only, with some absent. The repertoire holds about 340,000 clones, with around 9.3% as singletons. Regarding the study as a whole: A pattern of fewer insertions and more deletions at VDJ junctions was seen in type 1 diabetes patients. Across all four CD4+ subsets, people with type 1 diabetes showed modestly shorter TCRB CDR3s.

The chain couples TRBV9 to TRBJ2-5, with 11 nucleotides matching TRBD2. Sequencing was performed on central memory CD4+ T cells from blood. This receptor was identified in a man aged 30 to 45 with type 1 diabetes. The CDR3 nucleotides are TGTGCCAGCAGCGTGGCTAGCGGGGGGGAGACCCAGTACTTC. Translation gives CASSVASGGETQYF.